These 20 T cell receptor beta chains were all obtained from the same sample, sequenced in a study of T cell responses to AZD1222 COVID-19 vaccine. Clones were sequenced by immunoSEQ multiplex PCR, and TCRdb holds only the in-frame ones, with some missing. This table has fewer than 200,000 clones, almost 95% appearing once. This material consisted of peripheral blood, taken on day 0 of AZD1222 vaccination. The receptors stem from an adult in good health.

The chain is built from TRBV28 and TRBJ1-4; D is ambiguous. Germline V gene sequence: CDR1 MDHEN, CDR2 SYDVKM. The length of the CDR3 is 16 residues. V was cut by 5 bases and J by 7 bases, with 20 bases left in between. The CDR3 sequence is CASSPRVGGRREKLFF. The CDR3 DNA is TGTGCCAGCAGTCCCCGGGTGGGAGGGAGGCGTGAAAAACTGTTTTTT.

The J gene is TRBJ2-1, the V gene TRBV24-1; 7 nucleotides agree with TRBD1. Germline-derived CDR1 and CDR2 are KGHDR and SFDVKD. V shed 8 bases, J shed 7 bases, and the junction held 13 bases outside the gene matches. The CDR3 is made up of 15 amino acids. The CDR3 loop reads CATTDPLDRENEQFF. The DNA of the CDR3 is TGTGCCACCACGGACCCTCTCGACAGGGAAAATGAGCAGTTCTTC.

As to this clone: A junction end diverges from the germline sequence, so it may reflect a read error. The CDR3 DNA is TGTGCCAGCAGCATAGGAACGAACACTGAAGCTTTCTTT. The encoded protein is CASSIGTNTEAFF. The rearrangement uses TRBV13 and TRBJ1-1; no clear D. Germline V CDR1 and CDR2: PRHDT, FYEKMQ (reference sequence). CDR3 length: 13 residues.

This chain links TRBV24-1 with TRBJ2-3, with D perhaps assigned TRBD1 or TRBD2 (5 bases each). The CDR3 length is 14 residues. Between the trimmed V and J ends, which lost 4 bases and 2 bases, there was a span of 9 bases. Germline CDR1 reads KGHDR; CDR2 reads SFDVKD. The CDR3 nucleotides read TGTGCCACCAGTGACGTCGGGGCCACAGATACGCAGTATTTT. Translating gives CATSDVGATDTQYF.

A remark on this clone: The identical CDR3 is also encoded by other nucleotide sequences in the sample. The rearrangement uses TRBV12-3 or TRBV12-4 and TRBJ2-7; maybe TRBD2 (5 bases). V was clipped by 6 bases and J by 4 bases, with 10 bases between them. CDR3 length: 12 residues. CDR3 DNA sequence: TGTGCCAGCAGCTCCCGGGGATACGAGCAGTACGTC. Its translation: CASSSRGYEQYV.

This chain uses TRBV2 with TRBJ2-1; weak D call: TRBD1 (5 bases). Trimming removed 3 bases from V and 8 bases from J, with 14 bases in between. Germline CDR1 reads SNHLY; CDR2 reads FYNNEI. The CDR3 loop spans 14 amino acids. CDR3 sequence (DNA): TGTGCCAGCAGTGACAGGGTATTGGGTCATGAGCAGTTCTTC. Translated, it gives CASSDRVLGHEQFF.

This clone was found once. The chain carries TRBV29-1 and TRBJ1-5; D gene uncertain. The length of the CDR3 is 12 residues. Deletions cut 1 base from V and 1 base from J, with 2 bases between. Germline V gene sequence: CDR1 SQVTM, CDR2 ANQGSEA. CDR3 residues: CSVEGSNQPQHF. DNA of the CDR3: TGCAGCGTTGAAGGGAGCAATCAGCCCCAGCATTTT. Combining the CDR3 with reference TRBV29-1 and TRBJ1-5 gives the whole variable domain SAVISQKPSRDICQRGTSLTIQCQVDSQVTMMFWYRQQPGQSLTLIATANQGSEATYESGFVIDKFPISRPNLTFSTLTVSNMSPEDSSIYLCSVEGSNQPQHFGDGTRLSIL.

The chain recombines TRBV11-3 with TRBJ2-3, with TRBD1 matching 7 bases. CDR3 length: 13 residues. Losses at the gene ends were 3 bases for V and 5 bases for J; bases not matched to a gene: 2. CDR1 SGHNT and CDR2 YENEEA come from the germline V gene. CDR3 region: CASSLGQLDTQYF. As DNA, the CDR3 is TGTGCCAGCAGCTTGGGACAGTTAGATACGCAGTATTTT.

This clone was seen a single time. V is TRBV2 and J is TRBJ2-7; no firm D call. This CDR3 contains 12 residues. The germline V gene encodes CDR1 SNHLY and CDR2 FYNNEI. Trimming removed 4 bases at V and 7 bases at J, with 11 bases between. CDR3 region: CASSVEPREQYF. The CDR3 DNA reads as TGTGCCAGCAGTGTGGAGCCCAGGGAGCAGTACTTC. Looking up the rest from reference TRBV2 and TRBJ2-7 gives the full variable domain: EPEVTQTPSHQVTQMGQEVILRCVPISNHLYFYWYRQILGQKVEFLVSFYNNEISEKSEIFDDQFSVERPDGSNFTLKIRSTKLEDSAMYFCASSVEPREQYFGPGTRLTVT.

V usage is TRBV18 and J usage is TRBJ2-5; D remains unclear. Germline CDR1 KGHSH, CDR2 LQKENI. V was pared by 3 bases and J by 3 bases, with 8 bases between. The CDR3 is 13 residues long. The chain's CDR3 is CASSPGQEETQYF. In DNA, the CDR3 is TGTGCCAGCTCACCTGGGCAAGAAGAGACCCAGTACTTC.

The rearrangement joins TRBV5-1 to TRBJ1-4; 9 bases match TRBD1. J was trimmed by 8 bases and V by 4 bases; bases with no gene match: 9. Germline assignment: CDR1 SGHRS and CDR2 YFSETQ. The CDR3 consists of 15 residues. CDR3 residues: CASSLTGQGWEKLFF. The CDR3 DNA follows: TGCGCCAGCAGCCTCACGGGACAGGGTTGGGAAAAACTGTTTTTT.

V and J are TRBV2 and TRBJ1-4; D is perhaps TRBD1 (6 bases). CDR3 length: 14 amino acids. Germline assignment: CDR1 SNHLY and CDR2 FYNNEI. Trimming stripped 3 bases from V and 7 bases from J, with 12 bases between. CDR3 residues: CASSEARGFEKLFF. CDR3 sequence (DNA): TGTGCCAGCAGTGAGGCCAGGGGATTTGAAAAACTGTTTTTT.

The rearrangement links TRBV7-9 to TRBJ1-5; D gene uncertain. V dropped 5 bases and J dropped 9 bases, with 11 bases sitting between them. This CDR3 is built from 12 residues. Germline CDR1 reads SEHNR; CDR2 reads FQNEAQ (reference sequence). The CDR3 DNA reads TGTGCCAGCAGCCAGGACCGGCGGCCCCAGCATTTT. This translates into CASSQDRRPQHF.

CDR3 sequence reads: CASSLGGDTDTQYF. Here the CDR3 DNA reads TGTGCCAGCAGCTTAGGGGGAGACACAGATACGCAGTATTTT. The chain links TRBV7-2 to TRBJ2-3; weak D call: TRBD2 (5 bases). CDR1 and CDR2 from the germline V gene are SGHTA and FQGNSA. Trimming took off 1 base at V and 2 bases at J, with 7 bases between the two ends. The CDR3 has 14 residues.

This clone came up once. The chain employs TRBV24-1 and TRBJ2-3; the D gene is possibly TRBD2 (5 bases). V was shortened by 4 bases and J by 0 bases, with 13 bases between the two germline ends. This CDR3 comprises 16 residues. Germline values: CDR1 KGHDR, CDR2 SFDVKD. The chain's CDR3 is CATSDASGSSTDTQYF. In DNA form, the CDR3 reads TGTGCCACCAGTGACGCAAGCGGTTCTAGCACAGATACGCAGTATTTT.

The genes are TRBV28 and TRBJ1-2; TRBD1 might be the D (5 bases). Between the trimmed V and J ends, which lost 5 bases and 6 bases, there was a span of 19 bases. This CDR3 is 15 amino acids long. Germline CDR1 MDHEN, CDR2 SYDVKM. Written as DNA, the CDR3 is TGTGCCAGCAGTCCCGGGGTAGTCAGGGAGGATGGCTACACCTTC. Translating gives CASSPGVVREDGYTF.

The rearrangement joins TRBV5-1 to TRBJ1-4; 7 bases line up with TRBD1. The V gene end was trimmed by 3 bases and the J gene end by 6 bases; junction bases not matched to a gene: 5. The CDR3 sequence is 14 residues long. Germline loops: CDR1 SGHRS, CDR2 YFSETQ. In nucleotides, the CDR3 is TGCGCCAGCAGCTCCGGGACAGTTGATGAAAAACTGTTTTTT. Amino acids: CASSSGTVDEKLFF.

The genes are TRBV24-1 and TRBJ1-3; TRBD1 matches at 9 bases. The junction had 25 bases not matched to a gene; V was cut back by 10 bases and J by 4 bases. Germline-derived CDR1 and CDR2 are KGHDR and SFDVKD. The CDR3 covers 20 residues. The CDR3 sequence: CATIKTPGTGRGSGGNTIYF. CDR3 DNA sequence: TGTGCCACGATAAAAACCCCCGGGACAGGGAGAGGGTCGGGGGGAAACACCATATATTTT.

The CDR3 DNA sequence: TGTGCCAGCAGTTTACGTCCGAACACTGAAGCTTTCTTT. The encoded protein is CASSLRPNTEAFF. V is TRBV28 and J is TRBJ1-1; D gene ambiguous. CDR1 and CDR2 from the germline V gene are MDHEN and SYDVKM. The CDR3 has 13 amino acids. V gave up 2 bases and J gave up 1 base, with 5 bases separating them. The entire variable domain, with the rest obtained from reference TRBV28 and TRBJ1-1, is as follows: DVKVTQSSRYLVKRTGEKVFLECVQDMDHENMFWYRQDPGLGLRLIYFSYDVKMKEKGDIPEGYSVSREKKERFSLILESASTNQTSMYLCASSLRPNTEAFFGQGTRLTVV.

The J gene is TRBJ1-1, the V gene TRBV28; TRBD1 might be the D (5 bases). Germline V gives CDR1 MDHEN, CDR2 SYDVKM. CDR3 length: 15 amino acids. Trimming stripped 5 bases from V and 2 bases from J, with 15 bases between. For the CDR3, the DNA is TGTGCCAGCAGTCTCGACAGAAATTTAAACACTGAAGCTTTCTTT. Protein: CASSLDRNLNTEAFF.